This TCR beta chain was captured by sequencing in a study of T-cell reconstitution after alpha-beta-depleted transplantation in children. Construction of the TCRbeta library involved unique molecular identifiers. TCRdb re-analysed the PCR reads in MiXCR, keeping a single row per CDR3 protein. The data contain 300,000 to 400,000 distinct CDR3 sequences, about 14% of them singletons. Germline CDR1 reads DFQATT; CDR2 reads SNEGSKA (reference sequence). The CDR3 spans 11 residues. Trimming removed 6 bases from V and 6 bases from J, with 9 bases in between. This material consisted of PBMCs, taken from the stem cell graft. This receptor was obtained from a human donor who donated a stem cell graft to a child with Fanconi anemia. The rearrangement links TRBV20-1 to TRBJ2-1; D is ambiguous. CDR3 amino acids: CSAHGPNEQFF. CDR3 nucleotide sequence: TGCAGTGCGCACGGGCCCAATGAGCAGTTCTTC.